These T cell receptor beta chains were read from a single sample in a study of cytomegalovirus exposure and HLA in healthy donors. TCRdb's table, derived via immunoSEQ multiplex PCR, lists solely in-frame clones and lacks some. In the table there are some 200,000 clones, about 80% of which are singletons. Source material: PBMCs. These receptors originate from a woman under 40 in good health and CMV-seronegative. Each CDR3 is given with its conserved first and last residue. The order of the fields is V gene, clone size, J gene, D gene, CDR3 protein, CDR3 DNA. A D gene is named only where the DNA matches it firmly. Size is stated for part of the rows, as once, few or many counts, or as a class when the clone is expanded.

V: TRBV10-2; size: NA; J: TRBJ2-3; D: TRBD2; CDR3: CASSAGLAKDTQYF; DNA: TGCGCCAGCAGTGCAGGACTAGCAAAAGATACGCAGTATTTT
V: TRBV4-3; size: NA; J: TRBJ1-5; D: NA; CDR3: CASSQDRSRDLNQPQHF; DNA: TGCGCCAGCAGCCAAGATCGGTCTAGGGACTTAAATCAGCCCCAGCATTTT
V: TRBV11-3; size: NA; J: TRBJ2-3; D: NA; CDR3: CASSSRTQVDTQYF; DNA: TGTGCCAGCAGCTCCCGTACCCAGGTAGATACGCAGTATTTT
V: TRBV21-1; size: NA; J: TRBJ2-7; D: NA; CDR3: CASSNGQLPSYEQYF; DNA: TGTGCCAGCAGCAACGGACAGCTACCCTCCTACGAGCAGTACTTC
V: TRBV28; size: NA; J: TRBJ2-3; D: NA; CDR3: CASYGPGATDTQYF; DNA: TGTGCCAGCTACGGTCCAGGGGCAACAGATACGCAGTATTTT
V: TRBV5-4; size: NA; J: TRBJ2-6; D: TRBD1; CDR3: CASSFGQGVSGANVLTF; DNA: TGTGCCAGCAGCTTCGGACAGGGGGTCTCTGGGGCCAACGTCCTGACTTTC
V: TRBV19; size: NA; J: TRBJ2-1; D: TRBD2; CDR3: CASSLGGLAVGDEQFF; DNA: TGTGCCAGTAGTCTAGGAGGTCTAGCGGTAGGAGATGAGCAGTTCTTC
V: TRBV10-2; size: NA; J: TRBJ2-2; D: TRBD1; CDR3: CATSVIPRDRGTGELFF; DNA: TGCGCCACCTCAGTCATACCCCGGGACAGGGGAACCGGGGAGCTGTTTTTT
V: TRBV9; size: NA; J: TRBJ1-5; D: TRBD1; CDR3: CASSVEGTGNQPQHF; DNA: TGTGCCAGCAGCGTAGAGGGGACAGGCAATCAGCCCCAGCATTTT
V: TRBV4-3; size: NA; J: TRBJ2-7; D: TRBD2; CDR3: CASSQVAGRGEQYF; DNA: TGCGCCAGCAGCCAAGTAGCGGGACGGGGCGAGCAGTACTTC
V: TRBV7-2; size: NA; J: TRBJ1-2; D: NA; CDR3: CASSLQGSGYTF; DNA: TGTGCCAGCAGTCTACAGGGAAGCGGCTACACCTTC
V: TRBV19; size: NA; J: TRBJ1-1; D: NA; CDR3: CASIGGWGMNTEAFF; DNA: TGTGCCAGTATCGGGGGGTGGGGCATGAACACTGAAGCTTTCTTT
V: TRBV4-3; size: NA; J: TRBJ1-1; D: NA; CDR3: CASSQDIGPGWFSGAEAFF; DNA: TGCGCCAGCAGCCAAGATATAGGCCCCGGCTGGTTCTCCGGGGCTGAAGCTTTCTTT
V: TRBV30; size: NA; J: TRBJ1-1; D: TRBD1; CDR3: CAWRREGQVNTEAFF; DNA: TGTGCCTGGAGGAGGGAGGGACAGGTGAACACTGAAGCTTTCTTT
V: TRBV2; size: NA; J: TRBJ2-5; D: TRBD2; CDR3: CASRMTSGGEETQYF; DNA: TGTGCCAGCAGAATGACTAGCGGGGGAGAAGAGACCCAGTACTTC
V: TRBV2; size: NA; J: TRBJ2-7; D: TRBD1; CDR3: CASSEDRESYEQYF; DNA: TGTGCCAGCAGTGAGGACAGGGAGTCCTACGAGCAGTACTTC
V: TRBV6-6; size: NA; J: TRBJ1-5; D: TRBD1; CDR3: CASSVDRASNQPQHF; DNA: TGTGCCAGCAGTGTCGACAGGGCCAGCAATCAGCCCCAGCATTTT
V: TRBV5-6; size: few; J: TRBJ2-7; D: TRBD1; CDR3: CASSSRLERTGPYEQYF; DNA: TGTGCCAGCAGCTCCCGGCTAGAAAGGACAGGTCCCTACGAGCAGTACTTC
V: TRBV6-1; size: NA; J: TRBJ2-7; D: NA; CDR3: CASSEFGHRAEQYF; DNA: TGTGCCAGCAGTGAATTTGGTCACAGGGCCGAGCAGTACTTC
V: TRBV28; size: NA; J: TRBJ2-7; D: NA; CDR3: CASSLAGSRDEQYF; DNA: TGTGCCAGCAGTTTAGCCGGGAGCAGGGACGAGCAGTACTTC
V: TRBV27; size: NA; J: TRBJ2-7; D: NA; CDR3: CASSLSPVTGTYEQYF; DNA: TGTGCCAGCAGCCTCTCCCCTGTTACAGGGACCTACGAGCAGTACTTC
V: TRBV20-1; size: NA; J: TRBJ1-1; D: NA; CDR3: CSARQNEAFF; DNA: TGCAGTGCTAGACAAAATGAAGCTTTCTTT
V: TRBV29-1; size: once; J: TRBJ2-1; D: TRBD2; CDR3: CSVIPTLAGVGPEQFF; DNA: TGCAGCGTTATCCCCACACTAGCGGGAGTGGGCCCTGAGCAGTTCTTC
V: TRBV28; size: once; J: TRBJ1-4; D: TRBD1; CDR3: CASRGTGRKLFF; DNA: TGTGCCAGCAGGGGGACAGGACGGAAACTGTTTTTT
V: TRBV7-2; size: NA; J: TRBJ2-4; D: NA; CDR3: CASSFSGVLAKNIQYF; DNA: TGTGCCAGCAGCTTTTCAGGGGTGCTAGCCAAAAACATTCAGTACTTC
V: TRBV28; size: NA; J: TRBJ2-3; D: TRBD1; CDR3: CASSLVWGTGTDTQYF; DNA: TGTGCCAGCAGTTTGGTTTGGGGGACAGGGACAGATACGCAGTATTTT
V: TRBV9; size: NA; J: TRBJ1-2; D: NA; CDR3: CASSPRQALNLGDYGYTF; DNA: TGTGCCAGCAGCCCGCGACAGGCTTTGAATCTCGGGGACTATGGCTACACCTTC
V: TRBV28; size: NA; J: TRBJ1-2; D: NA; CDR3: CASSLADKTNYGYTF; DNA: TGTGCCAGCAGTTTGGCGGACAAAACTAACTATGGCTACACCTTC
V: TRBV5-8; size: NA; J: TRBJ2-3; D: TRBD1; CDR3: CASSLARDRATDTQYF; DNA: TGTGCCAGCAGCCTCGCCAGGGACAGAGCGACAGATACGCAGTATTTT
V: TRBV6-4; size: once; J: TRBJ2-1; D: TRBD2; CDR3: CASSGLREGSGNEQFF; DNA: TGTGCCAGCAGTGGCCTCCGGGAGGGATCCGGCAATGAGCAGTTCTTC
V: TRBV21-1; size: NA; J: TRBJ2-3; D: NA; CDR3: CASSRFGHPSTDTQYF; DNA: TGTGCCAGCAGCCGGTTTGGGCACCCAAGCACAGATACGCAGTATTTT
V: TRBV7-2; size: once; J: TRBJ2-7; D: NA; CDR3: CASSQTGFSYEQYF; DNA: TGTGCCAGCAGCCAGACAGGCTTCTCCTACGAGCAGTACTTC
V: TRBV2; size: few; J: TRBJ2-7; D: NA; CDR3: CASSEDYQSYEQYF; DNA: TGTGCCAGCAGTGAAGACTACCAGTCCTACGAGCAGTACTTC
V: TRBV5-6; size: NA; J: TRBJ1-2; D: NA; CDR3: CASSSIGGEYDYGYTF; DNA: TGTGCCAGCAGCTCAATAGGGGGGGAGTATGACTATGGCTACACCTTC
V: TRBV20-1; size: NA; J: TRBJ1-1; D: NA; CDR3: CSAGGAFF; DNA: TGCAGTGCTGGCGGGGCTTTCTTT
V: TRBV13; size: NA; J: TRBJ1-5; D: NA; CDR3: CASSQGGNSNQPQHF; DNA: TGTGCCAGCAGCCAAGGGGGTAATAGCAATCAGCCCCAGCATTTT
V: TRBV19; size: NA; J: TRBJ2-2; D: TRBD1; CDR3: CASRGGLGSGELFF; DNA: TGTGCCAGTAGAGGGGGCCTAGGTTCCGGGGAGCTGTTTTTT
V: TRBV25-1; size: NA; J: TRBJ1-6; D: NA; CDR3: CASSEYWSAKQGSPLHF; DNA: TGTGCCAGCAGTGAATATTGGTCAGCAAAACAGGGTTCACCCCTCCACTTT
V: TRBV18; size: few; J: TRBJ2-3; D: NA; CDR3: CASSPQRRTDTQYF; DNA: TGTGCCAGCTCACCACAGCGGCGCACAGATACGCAGTATTTT
V: TRBV6-5; size: NA; J: TRBJ2-2; D: TRBD1; CDR3: CASTTGEGTGELFF; DNA: TGTGCCAGCACTACAGGGGAAGGCACCGGGGAGCTGTTTTTT
V: TRBV6-5; size: NA; J: TRBJ2-3; D: NA; CDR3: CASRGTANTQYF; DNA: TGTGCCAGCAGAGGGACTGCCAATACGCAGTATTTT
V: TRBV18; size: NA; J: TRBJ2-7; D: NA; CDR3: CASSPGYRDEQYF; DNA: TGTGCCAGCTCACCAGGGTACCGGGACGAGCAGTACTTC
V: TRBV7-9; size: NA; J: TRBJ2-2; D: TRBD1; CDR3: CASSSRDRGPGELFF; DNA: TGTGCCAGCAGCTCCCGGGACAGGGGGCCCGGGGAGCTGTTTTTT
V: TRBV4-3; size: few; J: TRBJ1-2; D: NA; CDR3: CASSQVDRSYGYTF; DNA: TGCGCCAGCAGCCAAGTGGACAGATCCTATGGCTACACCTTC
V: TRBV7-6; size: NA; J: TRBJ1-1; D: TRBD1; CDR3: CASSRTGNTEAFF; DNA: TGTGCCAGCTCTAGGACAGGGAACACTGAAGCTTTCTTT
V: TRBV6-5; size: few; J: TRBJ2-7; D: TRBD2; CDR3: CASRRTSGGSYEQYF; DNA: TGTGCCAGCAGGCGGACTAGCGGGGGCTCCTACGAGCAGTACTTC
V: TRBV7-2; size: NA; J: TRBJ1-2; D: TRBD1; CDR3: CASTTGGYYGYTF; DNA: TGTGCCAGCACCACAGGGGGCTACTATGGCTACACCTTC
V: TRBV2; size: few; J: TRBJ1-2; D: TRBD1; CDR3: CASRQPGQGSSGYTF; DNA: TGTGCCAGCAGGCAACCGGGACAGGGTTCTTCTGGCTACACCTTC
V: TRBV27; size: few; J: TRBJ1-1; D: NA; CDR3: CASSALIRDTEAFF; DNA: TGTGCCAGCAGTGCTTTGATTCGGGACACTGAAGCTTTCTTT
V: TRBV7-9; size: once; J: TRBJ1-4; D: TRBD1; CDR3: CASSWTGVGEKLFF; DNA: TGTGCCAGCAGCTGGACAGGGGTAGGAGAAAAACTGTTTTTT
V: TRBV5-1; size: NA; J: TRBJ2-1; D: NA; CDR3: CASSLVPNNEQFF; DNA: TGCGCCAGCAGCTTGGTCCCAAACAATGAGCAGTTCTTC
V: TRBV7-9; size: NA; J: TRBJ2-7; D: NA; CDR3: CASSLSASGGPFAEQYF; DNA: TGTGCCAGCAGCTTAAGCGCCTCGGGGGGCCCCTTTGCCGAGCAGTACTTC
V: TRBV7-2; size: NA; J: TRBJ2-1; D: TRBD2; CDR3: CASSSTGTSGGYNEQFF; DNA: TGTGCCAGCAGCTCAACCGGGACTAGCGGGGGATACAATGAGCAGTTCTTC
V: TRBV2; size: NA; J: TRBJ1-4; D: TRBD1; CDR3: CASSQTGAGNEKLFF; DNA: TGTGCCAGCAGTCAAACAGGGGCCGGTAATGAAAAACTGTTTTTT